This T cell receptor (beta chain) stems from a study of T cells in Graves' hyperthyroidism and ophthalmopathy (dated by TCRdb to between 2019 and 2020). General notes on the study: Peripheral blood samples were taken at initial diagnosis, before any treatment was given. The paper describes TCR Vbeta CDR3 sequencing of some 130 peripheral blood samples, made up of some 42 ophthalmopathy patients, 70 to 75 hyperthyroidism patients and about 17 progressor patients. After sampling, hyperthyroidism patients received methimazole starting at 30 mg daily, and ophthalmopathy patients received high-dose intravenous methylprednisolone. TCR V-J signatures able to tell the groups apart were searched for in a discovery cohort of 90 to 100 patients, of whom about 40 had Graves' ophthalmopathy and around 56 had stable Graves' hyperthyroidism. The study also compared thyroid tissue and blood T-cell repertoires from about six Graves' hyperthyroidism patients. The 75 to 100 discovery patients were randomly divided into training and test sets at a 7:3 ratio. Prospective prediction of ophthalmopathy was tested in an independent validation cohort consisting of fewer than 20 hyperthyroidism patients and around 17 patients who later progressed to ophthalmopathy.

Study-wide findings and limitations: Sample size was not statistically predetermined, and blinding of investigators to group allocation was not performed. In cross-validation, a model built on a 13 V-J signature told ophthalmopathy apart from stable hyperthyroidism with just under 90% sensitivity and about 81% specificity, and in testing the same model reached 80%/75%. In validation, the model predicted progression to ophthalmopathy a median of 6.5 months before onset, with approximately 68% sensitivity and more than 72% specificity. Blood samples also contained most of the expanded thyroid clonotypes (frequency above 0.001), which suggests that blood repertoires may reflect thyroid immune responses.

Moderately to severely active disease, a Clinical Activity Score of at least 3, a NOSPECS grade of at least 4, and a duration under 3 months were present in ophthalmopathy patients. Patients with uncontrolled infections, other autoimmune diseases, pregnancy or lactation were excluded. Diagnoses relied on clinical symptoms, serum thyroxine and TRAb, thyroid ultrasound and orbital computed tomography. PBMCs were isolated from more than 8 ml of fresh peripheral blood by Ficoll-Paque density gradient centrifugation. Trizol reagent was used to extract total RNA, and RNA quality was then checked on an Agilent 2100 Bioanalyzer. The TCR beta CDR3 regions were amplified from the RNA transcripts. For the first round of RT-PCR on the TCR CDR3, the HTBI primer set was used together with the Qiagen OneStep RT-PCR kit. The libraries were constructed in a second round of multiplex PCR and then size-selected and purified. Paired-end sequencing of the libraries was performed with 100 bp reads on an Illumina HiSeq2000. Processing in the source paper ran as follows. Raw data were processed with SOAPnuke, discarding reads with adapters, uncalled bases, mean Phred below 15, or no exact constant-primer or identifier match. COPE v1.2.5 was used to merge high-quality paired reads, and clonotypes were defined as unique nucleotide sequences. MiTCR v1.1 was used to align the clonotypes against IMGT TRBV, TRBD and TRBJ reference segments. The analysis included only V-J combinations with a frequency above 0.0001, which together covered 98% to 99.2% of the repertoires. The TCS score was defined as the ratio of F50 (clonal expansion) to E x V (chaos), calculated using BLOSUM62-based TCRdist between CDR3 peptides within each V-J. Welch's t-statistics and random forest reduced roughly 500 V-J features to some 14, which were used in a naive Bayes classifier (R e1071). The public reads were quality trimmed at Q25 with fastp and then assembled into clones with MiXCR by TCRdb, keeping productive beta chains. Every CDR3 protein is listed once, alongside the most common genes and DNA of its rows. The V and J calls reflect TCRdb's pipeline rather than the authors' work. The sample table shows fewer than 550,000 distinct CDR3 sequences, and roughly a quarter are seen once. Of the sample, around 10% is held by the ten largest clones.

V loses 7 bases at its end and J loses 3 bases; junction bases beyond the gene matches: 7. For CDR1 and CDR2, the germline V gene lists SGHRS and YFSETQ. The CDR3 contains 14 residues, cysteine and phenylalanine counted. CDR3 DNA only is kept here, 42 bases in frame from base 1. This clonotype has ten or more counts. Which antigen it targets is not known. No base qualities exist here, and no much larger clone lies one base off it. The sequence came from a woman aged 25 to 39 with Graves' ophthalmopathy. This sequence uses TRBV5-1 and TRBJ2-7; TRBD1 aligns with 10 central bases. The sequencing sample was made of blood. The sequenced DNA: TGCGCCAGCGGGACAGGGGAACTTCTCTACGAGCAGTACTTC. This sequence encodes CASGTGELLYEQYF.